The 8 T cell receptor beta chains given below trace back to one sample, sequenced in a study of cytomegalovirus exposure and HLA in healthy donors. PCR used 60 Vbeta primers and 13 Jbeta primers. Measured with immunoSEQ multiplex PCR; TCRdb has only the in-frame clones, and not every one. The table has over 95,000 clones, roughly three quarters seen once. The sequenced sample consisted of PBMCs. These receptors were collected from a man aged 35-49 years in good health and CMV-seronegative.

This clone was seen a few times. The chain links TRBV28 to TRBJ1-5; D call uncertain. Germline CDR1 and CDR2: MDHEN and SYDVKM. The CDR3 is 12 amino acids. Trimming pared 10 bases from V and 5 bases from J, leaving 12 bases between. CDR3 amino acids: CATLPTDQPQHF. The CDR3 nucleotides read TGTGCCACCTTACCTACGGATCAGCCCCAGCATTTT.

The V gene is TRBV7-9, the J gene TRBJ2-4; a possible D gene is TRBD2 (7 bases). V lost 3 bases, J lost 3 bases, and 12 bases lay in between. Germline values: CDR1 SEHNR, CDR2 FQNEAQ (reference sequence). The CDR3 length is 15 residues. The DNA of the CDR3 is TGTGCCAGCAGCTTGGGGGGGGCAGGCAAAAACATTCAGTACTTC. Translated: CASSLGGAGKNIQYF. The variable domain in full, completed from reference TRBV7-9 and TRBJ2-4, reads DTGVSQNPRHKITKRGQNVTFRCDPISEHNRLYWYRQTLGQGPEFLTYFQNEAQLEKSRLLSDRFSAERPKGSFSTLEIQRTEQGDSAMYLCASSLGGAGKNIQYFGAGTRLSVL.

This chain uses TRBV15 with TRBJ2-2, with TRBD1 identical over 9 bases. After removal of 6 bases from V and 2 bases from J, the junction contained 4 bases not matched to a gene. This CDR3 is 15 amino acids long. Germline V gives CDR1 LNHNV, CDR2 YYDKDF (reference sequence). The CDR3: CATSLDRGNTGELFF. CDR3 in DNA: TGTGCCACCAGTTTGGACAGGGGAAACACCGGGGAGCTGTTTTTT.

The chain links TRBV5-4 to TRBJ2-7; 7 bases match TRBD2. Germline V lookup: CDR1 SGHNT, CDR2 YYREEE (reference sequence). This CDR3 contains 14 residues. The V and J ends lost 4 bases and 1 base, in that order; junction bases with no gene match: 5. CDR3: CASSPERDSYEQYF. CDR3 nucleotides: TGTGCCAGCAGCCCGGAGCGGGATTCCTACGAGCAGTACTTC.

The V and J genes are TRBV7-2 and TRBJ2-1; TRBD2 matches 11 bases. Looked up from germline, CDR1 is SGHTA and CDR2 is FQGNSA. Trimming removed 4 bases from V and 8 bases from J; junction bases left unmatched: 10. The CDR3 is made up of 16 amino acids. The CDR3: CASSSTLAGGFYEQFF. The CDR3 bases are TGTGCCAGCAGCTCCACCCTAGCGGGGGGTTTCTATGAGCAGTTCTTC.

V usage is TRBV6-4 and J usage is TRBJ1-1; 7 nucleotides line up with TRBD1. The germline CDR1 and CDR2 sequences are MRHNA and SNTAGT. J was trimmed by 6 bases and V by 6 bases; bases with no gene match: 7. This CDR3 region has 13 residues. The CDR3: CASRGDRAAEAFF. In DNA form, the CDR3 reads TGTGCCAGCAGGGGCGACAGGGCGGCTGAAGCTTTCTTT.

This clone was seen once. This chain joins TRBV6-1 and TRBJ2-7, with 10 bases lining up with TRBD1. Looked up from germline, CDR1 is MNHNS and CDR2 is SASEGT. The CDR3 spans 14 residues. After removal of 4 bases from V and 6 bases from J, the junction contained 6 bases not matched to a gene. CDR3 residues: CASSGWDRGSEQYF. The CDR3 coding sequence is TGTGCCAGCAGTGGATGGGACAGGGGAAGCGAGCAGTACTTC.

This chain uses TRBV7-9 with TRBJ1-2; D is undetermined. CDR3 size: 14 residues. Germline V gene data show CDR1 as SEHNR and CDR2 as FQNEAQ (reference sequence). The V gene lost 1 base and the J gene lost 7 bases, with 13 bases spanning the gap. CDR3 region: CASSLGSGEGGYTF. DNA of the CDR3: TGTGCCAGCAGCTTAGGATCCGGGGAGGGTGGCTACACCTTC.